This T cell receptor beta chain was identified during a study of T cell changes during pregnancy in multiple sclerosis. The repertoire was sequenced with immunoSEQ multiplex PCR; TCRdb's copy has only in-frame clones and lacks some. Of roughly 48,000 clones in the sample, 85% to 95% were seen once. Germline CDR1 reads LGHNA; CDR2 reads YSLEER. The V end lost 0 bases, the J end lost 3 bases, and 12 bases lay between the germline ends. The CDR3 extends over 15 amino acids. The V call is TRBV4-3, the J call TRBJ2-7; no clear D gene. The sample was CD8+ T cells from peripheral blood mononuclear cells, taken in the first trimester of pregnancy. The sequence was obtained from a female donor with multiple sclerosis, enrolled in a pregnancy study. CDR3 sequence: CASSQDSGPYYEQYF. The CDR3 region has the DNA TGCGCCAGCAGCCAAGATTCAGGCCCATACTACGAGCAGTACTTC.